The 18 T cell receptor beta chains given below trace back to one sample, sequenced in a study of T cell repertoires in cytomegalovirus infection. TCRdb re-derived calls from the reads in MiXCR, one entry per CDR3 protein. The table has hundreds of thousands of distinct CDR3 sequences, 6% to 8% seen once. The source material was PBMCs. The source is a human donor in good health (CMV status not recorded). Some clones in this sample may be carry-over from other donors' samples.

This clonotype came up many times. This sequence joins TRBV6-2 or TRBV6-3 and TRBJ2-7; no definite D call. V lost 6 bases to trimming and J lost 2 bases, with 8 bases between them. Germline V gene sequence: CDR1 MNHEY, CDR2 SVGEGT. The CDR3 sequence is 12 residues long. CDR3 sequence: CASSLTTYEQYF. The CDR3 DNA is TGTGCCAGCAGCCTGACGACCTACGAGCAGTACTTC.

This clonotype showed up many times. The DNA of the CDR3 is TGTGCCAGCAGTGATCCCCGGGGGCTTTCCTACGAGCAGTACTTC. Translation gives CASSDPRGLSYEQYF. The chain combines TRBV6-1 with TRBJ2-7, with D perhaps assigned TRBD1 or TRBD2 (6 bases each). The CDR3 extends over 15 amino acids. Trimming cost V 3 bases and J 1 base, with 13 bases left between them. The germline V gene has CDR1 MNHNS and CDR2 SASEGT.

This clonotype was counted many times. The V call is TRBV7-2, the J call TRBJ2-1; D is undetermined. The germline V gene has CDR1 SGHTA and CDR2 FQGNSA. V lost 5 bases and J 1 base, leaving 12 bases between the germline ends. This CDR3 has 15 amino acids. CDR3 loop: CASSPGRASYNEQFF. In DNA, the CDR3 is TGTGCCAGCAGCCCCGGGCGAGCTTCCTACAATGAGCAGTTCTTC.

In its sample, this clonotype was seen a few times. The CDR3 DNA reads as TGTGCCAGCAGTGAACCAGGACTAGCGGGCCCCAAAAACATTCAGTACTTC. Its protein product is CASSEPGLAGPKNIQYF. The J gene is TRBJ2-4, the V gene TRBV2; TRBD2 matches 11 bases. The CDR3 length is 17 residues. V lost 2 bases to trimming and J lost 2 bases; unmatched junction nucleotides: 5. CDR1 and CDR2 from the germline V gene are SNHLY and FYNNEI.

Ten or more counts support this clonotype. The J gene is TRBJ2-1, the V gene TRBV7-2, with a possible D match to TRBD2 (6 bases). This CDR3 contains 12 residues. V was cut by 4 bases and J by 8 bases, with 9 bases left in between. Germline CDR1 and CDR2: SGHTA and FQGNSA. CDR3 in amino acids: CASSSPGDEQFF. The CDR3 region has the DNA TGTGCCAGCAGCTCCCCGGGGGATGAGCAGTTCTTC.

This clonotype has at least ten counts. This CDR3 is CASSDAGGTSTDTQYF. CDR3 nucleotide sequence: TGTGCCAGCAGTGATGCGGGGGGAACTAGCACAGATACGCAGTATTTT. The chain uses TRBV25-1 and TRBJ2-3; 8 nucleotides align to TRBD2. The CDR3 extends over 16 amino acids. CDR1 and CDR2 (germline): MGHDK, SYGVNS. Germline trimming cut 3 bases from V and 0 bases from J; bases unmatched to any gene: 5.

This clonotype was counted many times. The chain employs TRBV23-1 and TRBJ2-7, with TRBD1 matching over 9 bases. TRBV23-1 is reported as an ORF; its role is uncertain. With 4 bases clipped from V and 3 bases from J, the junction kept 19 bases outside the gene matches. The CDR3 is made up of 19 amino acids. CDR3 coding DNA: TGCGCCAGCAGTCGCGATGGGGACAGGGCACTACTTAAAGGCTACGAGCAGTACTTC. Protein: CASSRDGDRALLKGYEQYF.

This clonotype was seen ten or more times. The chain is built from TRBV5-1 and TRBJ2-7; D perhaps matches TRBD1 (6 bases). From germline, CDR1 is SGHRS and CDR2 YFSETQ. V shed 0 bases and J shed 3 bases, with 13 bases lying between them. The CDR3 sequence is 15 residues long. The CDR3 reads CASSLVQGPNYEQYF. For the CDR3, the DNA is TGCGCCAGCAGCTTGGTGCAGGGGCCCAACTACGAGCAGTACTTC.

This clonotype was detected many times. CDR3 region: CASSEARAGGASPLHF. Written as DNA, the CDR3 is TGTGCCAGCAGTGAGGCTCGGGCAGGGGGCGCATCACCCCTCCACTTT. The chain links TRBV2 to TRBJ1-6, with 8 bases aligning to TRBD1. CDR1 is SNHLY and CDR2 is FYNNEI in the germline V gene. Germline trimming cut 3 bases from V and 10 bases from J; bases unmatched to any gene: 11. CDR3 size: 16 residues.

This clonotype was observed a handful of times. The rearrangement joins TRBV11-2 to TRBJ1-2; possible D gene TRBD1, 6 bases. The length of the CDR3 is 15 residues. The germline V and J ends were trimmed by 5 bases and 7 bases, with 20 bases remaining between them. Germline V gene lookup returns CDR1 SGHAT and CDR2 FQNNGV. CDR3 sequence: CASSAYRDGVGGYTF. The CDR3 nucleotides are TGTGCCAGCAGCGCATACAGGGATGGTGTGGGTGGCTACACCTTC.

This clonotype was recorded at least ten times. The rearrangement uses TRBV28 and TRBJ1-5; D possibly corresponds to TRBD1 (5 bases). CDR3 length equals 14 residues. Deletions cut 5 bases from V and 7 bases from J, with 15 bases between. Germline V lookup: CDR1 MDHEN, CDR2 SYDVKM. The CDR3: CASSRGSGEQPQHF. The CDR3 DNA is TGTGCCAGCAGTCGCGGATCGGGGGAACAGCCCCAGCATTTT.

This clonotype was seen a handful of times. The chain recombines TRBV12-3 or TRBV12-4 with TRBJ1-1; D gene ambiguous. This CDR3 is built from 11 residues. Trimming left V 7 bases short and J 7 bases short, with 10 bases between. CDR3 in amino acids: CASNSLGEAFF. CDR3 coding DNA: TGTGCCAGCAACTCTCTCGGTGAAGCTTTCTTT.

The gene calls are TRBV27 and TRBJ1-1; D unclear. CDR3 length equals 11 residues. Germline V CDR1 and CDR2: MNHEY, SMNVEV (reference sequence). With 1 base removed from V and 8 bases from J, the gap between germline ends came to 5 bases. The CDR3 nucleotides are TGTGCCAGCAGTTTATACGGAGAAGCTTTCTTT. It encodes CASSLYGEAFF.

Many counts were recorded for this clonotype. The V gene is TRBV6-2 or TRBV6-3, the J gene TRBJ1-5; D not resolved. V was cut by 6 bases and J by 0 bases, with 3 bases left in between. The germline V gene encodes CDR1 MNHEY and CDR2 SVGEGT. The CDR3 extends over 12 amino acids. The CDR3 region has the DNA TGTGCCAGCAGAAGTAGCAATCAGCCCCAGCATTTT. Translation gives CASRSSNQPQHF.

The table lists this clonotype with many counts. The chain joins TRBV4-2 to TRBJ2-7, with TRBD2 as a possible D gene (5 bases). Trimming stripped 1 base from V and 1 base from J, with 14 bases between. The CDR3 consists of 16 residues. The germline gives CDR1 LGHNA, CDR2 YNFKEQ. DNA for the CDR3: TGTGCCAGCAGCCAAGTGGCCGTATCGGGGTCCTACGAGCAGTACTTC. Translating it yields CASSQVAVSGSYEQYF.

The chain joins TRBV19 to TRBJ2-3, with no clear D. Germline assignment: CDR1 LNHDA and CDR2 SQIVND (reference sequence). This CDR3 region has 15 residues. V lost 1 base, J lost 6 bases, and 14 bases lay in between. Here the CDR3 reads CASSIGGAPRDTQYF. The CDR3 DNA follows: TGTGCCAGTAGTATAGGAGGCGCCCCCAGGGATACGCAGTATTTT.

The table lists this clonotype with many counts. V gene TRBV20-1 combines with J gene TRBJ2-1, with 11 bases aligning to TRBD2. CDR3 length: 14 residues. CDR1 is DFQATT, CDR2 SNEGSKA, per germline (reference sequence). CDR3 DNA: TGCAGCACTGTTATAGCGGGGGGGGACAATGAGCAGTTCTTC. It is translated as CSTVIAGGDNEQFF.

This clonotype was recorded a few times. The gene calls are TRBV12-5 and TRBJ1-2; 9 nucleotides line up with TRBD1. CDR3 length: 14 amino acids. Per germline, CDR1 LGHNT and CDR2 FRNRAP. Trimming removed 2 bases from V and 8 bases from J; junction bases left unmatched: 6. CDR3 protein: CASGLPGTGSGYTF. The CDR3 nucleotides read TGTGCTAGTGGTTTGCCCGGGACAGGGAGCGGCTACACCTTC.